This passage covers 26 T cell receptor beta chains from one sample sequenced in a study of OX40 agonist ivuxolimab in advanced cancers. The table came from immunoSEQ multiplex PCR; TCRdb's copy has only in-frame clones and leaves some out. The data contain about 35,000 clones, around 85% of them singletons. This specimen consisted of CD4+ or CD8+ T cells sorted from blood, obtained in a trial of the OX40 agonist ivuxolimab. Receptors were obtained from an adult with an advanced solid tumor such as melanoma, head and neck, liver or kidney cancer.

This clone is medium-sized by share. One end of the junction does not line up with germline, which may come from a read error. The chain carries TRBV7-2 and TRBJ1-5; TRBD1 matches 9 bases. The CDR3 has 16 amino acids. Germline-derived CDR1 and CDR2 are SGHTA and FQGNSA. Here the CDR3 DNA reads TGTGCCAGCAGCCCAGGGACAGGGACGAGCAACCAGCCCCAGCATTTT. Amino acid sequence: CASSPGTGTSNQPQHF.

J is TRBJ1-3 and V is TRBV18, with D unclear. The DNA end favors TRBJ2-2, so the J call may be wrong. CDR1 and CDR2 (germline): KGHSH, LQKENI. The CDR3 spans 15 residues. CDR3 sequence: CASSPRPGNTGELFF. CDR3 DNA sequence: TGTGCCAGCTCACCACGACCAGGAAACACCGGGGAGCTGTTTTTT.

J is TRBJ2-5 and V is TRBV28; D unclear. The J call may be mistaken, given a closer DNA end match to TRBJ2-7. The germline V gene has CDR1 MDHEN and CDR2 SYDVKM. The CDR3 sequence is 13 residues long. The CDR3 region has the DNA TGTGCCAGCAGAACAGTGAGCTCCTACGAGCAGTACTTC. Translation: CASRTVSSYEQYF.

The gene calls are TRBV11-3 and TRBJ2-3, with D unresolved. CDR1 is SGHNT and CDR2 is YENEEA in the germline V gene. The CDR3 loop spans 13 amino acids. V gave up 6 bases and J gave up 0 bases, with 7 bases separating them. The CDR3 DNA follows: TGTGCCAGCAGTTCTCAGAGCACAGATACGCAGTATTTT. Its protein product is CASSSQSTDTQYF.

The chain employs TRBV5-4 and TRBJ2-1; 13 bases are a match to TRBD2. Germline V gene lookup returns CDR1 SGHNT and CDR2 YYREEE (reference sequence). The V segment lost 4 bases and the J segment 7 bases; nucleotides outside the gene matches: 5. The CDR3 runs to 15 residues. CDR3 coding DNA: TGTGCCAGCAGCCCGACTAGCGGGAGGATGAATGAGCAGTTCTTC. It translates to CASSPTSGRMNEQFF.

With regard to this clone: One end of the junction fails to match germline, which may point to a read error. This chain links TRBV4-1 with TRBJ2-1; unclear D gene. The CDR3 consists of 11 residues. Germline CDR1 MGHRA, CDR2 YSYEKL. Here the CDR3 reads CASSQNNEQFF. As DNA, the CDR3 is TGTGCCAGCAGTCAAAACAATGAGCAGTTCTTC.

J is TRBJ2-7 and V is TRBV10-3; 9 nucleotides align to TRBD1. Trimming removed 10 bases from V and 2 bases from J; junction bases left unmatched: 9. Germline CDR1 reads ENHRY; CDR2 reads SYGVKD. There are 14 residues in the CDR3. The CDR3 DNA is TGTGCCAGCGCCAGTGACAGGGGGGCCTACGAGCAGTACTTC. Its protein product is CASASDRGAYEQYF.

The CDR3 DNA sequence: TGTGCCAGCAGCTCAGGGGTGCGCGAGACCCAGTACTTC. Its translation: CASSSGVRETQYF. The chain couples TRBV11-2 to TRBJ2-5; a possible D gene is TRBD1 (6 bases). The V gene lost 4 bases and the J gene lost 5 bases, with 11 bases spanning the gap. Germline assignment: CDR1 SGHAT and CDR2 FQNNGV. This CDR3 spans 13 amino acids.

This clone was observed a handful of times. The chain employs TRBV7-2 and TRBJ1-2; D might be TRBD1 (5 bases). The CDR3 contains 14 residues. Trimming shortened V by 5 bases and J by 5 bases, and 15 bases separated the two germline ends. Germline V gene data show CDR1 as SGHTA and CDR2 as FQGNSA. Written as DNA, the CDR3 is TGTGCCAGCAGCCCCGACACAGGCTCTTATGGCTACACCTTC. Its translation: CASSPDTGSYGYTF.

The chain combines TRBV5-4 with TRBJ2-7; TRBD2 matches at 8 bases. CDR3 length: 15 amino acids. Germline CDR1 is SGHNT and CDR2 is YYREEE (reference sequence). The V gene end was trimmed by 1 base and the J gene end by 7 bases; junction bases not matched to a gene: 10. This chain's CDR3 is CASSLLAAGEGEQYF. The DNA of the CDR3 is TGTGCCAGCAGCTTGTTGGCAGCGGGAGAGGGGGAGCAGTACTTC.

A few counts support this clone. The CDR3 nucleotides are TGTGCCAGCAGTCTCGCGGCAGGGGGCACGTACGAGCAGTACTTC. This translates into CASSLAAGGTYEQYF. The J gene is TRBJ2-7, the V gene TRBV28, with TRBD1 matching over 8 bases. This CDR3 contains 15 residues. V was pared by 5 bases and J by 4 bases, with 10 bases of the junction left unmatched. The germline V gene has CDR1 MDHEN and CDR2 SYDVKM.

This clone was observed a single time. The V and J genes are TRBV7-9 and TRBJ2-1; D might be TRBD2 (6 bases). V was clipped by 5 bases and J by 6 bases, with 17 bases between them. Germline V gene data show CDR1 as SEHNR and CDR2 as FQNEAQ (reference sequence). The CDR3 length is 15 residues. The CDR3 nucleotides are TGTGCCAGCAGCGAAGTTCGGGCCGGGGGCAATGAGCAGTTCTTC. Translation gives CASSEVRAGGNEQFF.

The chain has TRBV27 and TRBJ2-7; tentatively, D is TRBD1 or TRBD2 (7 bases each). The germline V gene encodes CDR1 MNHEY and CDR2 SMNVEV (reference sequence). This CDR3 has 15 amino acids. With 5 bases removed from V and 2 bases from J, the gap between germline ends came to 16 bases. The CDR3 region is CASSPRGGRTYEQYF. The CDR3 bases are TGTGCCAGCAGTCCCAGGGGGGGGAGGACCTACGAGCAGTACTTC.

The chain has TRBV1 and TRBJ1-5. TRBV1 is a known pseudogene. This CDR3 spans 16 amino acids. The CDR3 sequence: CTSSQSGRHGNQPQHF. The CDR3 nucleotides read TGCACCAGCAGCCAGTCGGGCAGGCACGGCAATCAGCCCCAGCATTTT.

This chain uses TRBV6-1 with TRBJ2-4; possible D gene TRBD2, 5 bases. The CDR3 spans 13 residues. Germline CDR1 is MNHNS and CDR2 is SASEGT. V was pared by 3 bases and J by 9 bases, with 12 bases between. CDR3 residues: CASSESGVTIQYF. CDR3 nucleotides: TGTGCCAGCAGTGAGTCCGGGGTAACCATTCAGTACTTC.

The V and J genes are TRBV7-9 and TRBJ2-5; possibly TRBD1 or TRBD2 for D (5 bases each). This CDR3 region has 15 residues. The germline gives CDR1 SEHNR, CDR2 FQNEAQ (reference sequence). V shed 2 bases and J shed 2 bases, with 12 bases lying between them. The CDR3 nucleotides are TGTGCCAGCAGCTTAATGAGGGGACGGCAAGAGACCCAGTACTTC. Protein: CASSLMRGRQETQYF.

This chain uses TRBV7-2 with TRBJ2-3; 9 bases match TRBD2. J was trimmed by 2 bases and V by 2 bases; bases with no gene match: 14. The CDR3 has 19 amino acids. The germline CDR1 and CDR2 sequences are SGHTA and FQGNSA. The CDR3 loop reads CASSLKWLAGSGITDTQYF. CDR3 DNA sequence: TGTGCCAGCAGCTTAAAGTGGCTAGCGGGGTCGGGGATCACAGATACGCAGTATTTT.

The rearrangement joins TRBV14 to TRBJ1-2; D is undetermined. In germline, CDR1 is SGHDN, CDR2 FVKESK. The CDR3 spans 12 residues. V lost 1 base, J lost 8 bases, and 8 bases lay in between. The CDR3 nucleotides are TGTGCCAGCAGCCAAGGGGTATCCGGCTACACCTTC. As protein: CASSQGVSGYTF. The whole variable domain, remainder taken from reference TRBV14 and TRBJ1-2, is EAGVTQFPSHSVIEKGQTVTLRCDPISGHDNLYWYRRVMGKEIKFLLHFVKESKQDESGMPNNRFLAERTGGTYSTLKVQPAELEDSGVYFCASSQGVSGYTFGSGTRLTVV.

This clone came up once. The V gene is TRBV5-1, the J gene TRBJ2-1, with TRBD2 as a possible D gene (5 bases). This CDR3 contains 15 residues. The germline gives CDR1 SGHRS, CDR2 YFSETQ. V gave up 2 bases and J gave up 4 bases, with 13 bases separating them. DNA for the CDR3: TGCGCCAGCAGCTTTGGAGGCCGGAGTTACAATGAGCAGTTCTTC. It encodes CASSFGGRSYNEQFF.

The count of this clone is one. The chain recombines TRBV6-1 with TRBJ1-4; 7 bases are shared with TRBD1. Germline loops: CDR1 MNHNS, CDR2 SASEGT. The J segment lost 0 bases and the V segment lost 3 bases, leaving 10 bases of the junction unmatched. CDR3 length: 18 residues. CDR3 amino acids: CASSETTGALATNEKLFF. CDR3 sequence (DNA): TGTGCCAGCAGTGAGACTACAGGGGCCTTGGCAACTAATGAAAAACTGTTTTTT.

The V call is TRBV6-1, the J call TRBJ2-7; D gene unclear. The V end lost 9 bases, the J end lost 0 bases, and 12 bases lay between the germline ends. Per the germline V gene, CDR1 is MNHNS and CDR2 is SASEGT. The length of the CDR3 is 13 residues. Here the CDR3 reads CASSTISSYEQYF. CDR3 nucleotides: TGTGCCAGTTCCACTATCAGCTCCTACGAGCAGTACTTC.

V gene TRBV27 combines with J gene TRBJ2-1; 9 nucleotides agree with TRBD2. Per the germline V gene, CDR1 is MNHEY and CDR2 is SMNVEV (reference sequence). This CDR3 spans 18 amino acids. The V gene end was trimmed by 6 bases and the J gene end by 1 base; junction bases not matched to a gene: 13. The CDR3 DNA reads as TGTGCCAGCAGCCCCACCCCACTAGCGGGTATTTCCTACAATGAGCAGTTCTTC. It is translated as CASSPTPLAGISYNEQFF.

The V call is TRBV27, the J call TRBJ2-7, with 7 bases lining up with TRBD1. Trimming at V came to 3 bases and at J to 0 bases, leaving 2 bases not matched to a gene. Germline V gene lookup returns CDR1 MNHEY and CDR2 SMNVEV (reference sequence). The CDR3 covers 14 residues. The CDR3 sequence is CASSLNRGSYEQYF. CDR3 bases: TGTGCCAGCAGTTTGAACAGGGGCTCCTACGAGCAGTACTTC.

The V and J genes are TRBV29-1 and TRBJ1-1, with D unresolved. There are 14 residues in the CDR3. V lost 7 bases, J lost 5 bases, and 20 bases lay in between. Germline CDR1 SQVTM, CDR2 ANQGSEA. CDR3 region: CSAVGLTGGTEAFF. The DNA for the CDR3 is TGCAGCGCGGTGGGTCTTACCGGAGGTACTGAAGCTTTCTTT.

The V call is TRBV7-8, the J call TRBJ1-5; D perhaps matches TRBD1 (6 bases). Germline loops: CDR1 SGHVS, CDR2 FQNEAQ. The CDR3 runs to 17 residues. Trimming removed 5 bases from V and 0 bases from J, with 17 bases in between. The CDR3 nucleotides are TGTGCCAGCAGCCCATTCCAGGGGTGGGATAGCAATCAGCCCCAGCATTTT. It encodes CASSPFQGWDSNQPQHF.

This clone occurred a few times. The CDR3 DNA follows: TGTGCCAGCAGCTTAGTGACGGATTATGGCTACACCTTC. It translates to CASSLVTDYGYTF. V is TRBV7-9 and J is TRBJ1-2; the D is unclear. CDR3 length equals 13 residues. Germline V gives CDR1 SEHNR, CDR2 FQNEAQ (reference sequence). Trimming pared 1 base from V and 5 bases from J, leaving 8 bases between.